This T cell receptor (beta chain) was documented in a study of T cell responses to AZD1222 COVID-19 vaccine. The CDR3 loop spans 13 amino acids. V dropped 5 bases and J dropped 8 bases, with 15 bases sitting between them. The germline V gene has CDR1 SGHNT and CDR2 YENEEA. A word on this clone: Its antigen remains unidentified.

TCRdb's copy holds only in-frame clones and misses some; the assay was immunoSEQ multiplex PCR. The repertoire has about 35,000 clones, over 75% of them found once; the top ten carry 11%. General study results and limits: Just 5 or 6 AZD1222 recipients tested seropositive at baseline. Nearly half of unique spike-specific TCRs reportedly avoided B.1.351 and B.1.1.7 mutated regions. Receipt of two AZD1222 doses was followed by a rise in Spike-specific TCR breadth and depth. Clonal diversity may have been underestimated in mostly white British donors.

The sequence came from an adult who received the AZD1222 COVID-19 vaccine. The rearrangement uses TRBV11-3 and TRBJ1-1; D might be TRBD1 (5 bases). This specimen consisted of peripheral blood, obtained 28 days after the second AZD1222 dose. The CDR3 DNA follows: TGTGCCAGCAGCCCCAACGCGGGACGAGAAGCTTTCTTT. Protein sequence: CASSPNAGREAFF.